Each of the 19 T cell receptor beta chains below was sequenced from the same sample in a study of shared clonotypes between healthy human individuals. Produced via immunoSEQ multiplex PCR; TCRdb's table is partial and in-frame only. In the table there are about 700,000 clones, around two thirds of which are singletons. Sequencing was performed on memory CD4+ T cells sorted from blood. The subset denotes: CD45RA-negative fraction. These receptors were collected from a woman in her thirties in good health.

This clone has only a few counts. The chain couples TRBV14 to TRBJ2-5; 9 bases align to TRBD2. There are 15 residues in the CDR3. From germline, CDR1 is SGHDN and CDR2 FVKESK. The ends lost 0 bases at V and 6 bases at J; junction bases unmatched: 5. The CDR3 here is CASSQDLAGSKTQYF. The CDR3 coding sequence is TGTGCCAGCAGCCAAGATCTAGCGGGAAGTAAGACCCAGTACTTC.

Many counts were recorded for this clone. This chain links TRBV6-1 with TRBJ1-1; D possibly corresponds to TRBD1 (6 bases). The V gene's germline CDR1 is MNHNS and CDR2 SASEGT. This CDR3 comprises 13 residues. Trimming removed 4 bases at V and 1 base at J, with 7 bases between. DNA for the CDR3: TGTGCCAGCAGTGGACAGGAGAACACTGAAGCTTTCTTT. Residues: CASSGQENTEAFF.

The chain links TRBV5-6 to TRBJ2-7, with 8 nucleotides matching TRBD2. The CDR3 covers 17 residues. After removal of 1 base from V and 0 bases from J, the junction contained 9 bases not matched to a gene. Germline V gene lookup returns CDR1 SGHDT and CDR2 YYEEEE. As DNA, the CDR3 is TGTGCCAGCAGCTTGTGGGCGGGAGGCCCATACTCCTACGAGCAGTACTTC. Protein product: CASSLWAGGPYSYEQYF.

The chain combines TRBV7-2 with TRBJ2-1, with TRBD2 matching 7 bases. CDR1 is SGHTA, CDR2 FQGNSA, per germline. The length of the CDR3 is 15 residues. V dropped 3 bases and J dropped 10; count of bases not matched to a gene: 12. The CDR3 nucleotides are TGTGCCAGCAGCTTCACCGCCAGGACTAGTGGGGAGCAGTTCTTC. It codes for CASSFTARTSGEQFF.

The rearrangement links TRBV5-1 to TRBJ2-5, with 12 bases matching TRBD2. The CDR3 contains 19 residues. Trimming removed 4 bases from V and 2 bases from J; junction bases left unmatched: 15. Germline assignment: CDR1 SGHRS and CDR2 YFSETQ. The CDR3: CASSPWSASGRAKQETQYF. The CDR3 DNA is TGCGCCAGCAGCCCGTGGTCGGCTAGCGGGAGGGCCAAACAAGAGACCCAGTACTTC.

The chain carries TRBV5-1 and TRBJ1-1; unclear D gene. Trimming removed 2 bases from V and 0 bases from J, with 14 bases in between. Germline CDR1 is SGHRS and CDR2 is YFSETQ. The CDR3 contains 16 residues. For the CDR3, the DNA is TGCGCCAGCAGCTTTATGAGCGGCCTTTTGAACACTGAAGCTTTCTTT. Translation gives CASSFMSGLLNTEAFF.

The V and J genes are TRBV7-9 and TRBJ2-3, with D possibly being TRBD1 (6 bases). Germline CDR1 is SEHNR and CDR2 is FQNEAQ (reference sequence). V shed 5 bases and J shed 2 bases, with 14 bases lying between them. The CDR3 is 15 amino acids. CDR3 region: CASSQDSPYTDTQYF. CDR3 bases: TGTGCCAGCAGCCAGGACAGCCCGTACACAGATACGCAGTATTTT.

CDR3 nucleotide sequence: TGTGCCAGCAGCTCTACGGGGAGAGAAGCTTTCTTT. This encodes CASSSTGREAFF. The rearrangement uses TRBV11-2 and TRBJ1-1; D call uncertain. Trimming took 4 bases from V and 8 from J, leaving 11 bases between them. In germline, CDR1 is SGHAT, CDR2 FQNNGV. The CDR3 contains 12 residues.

This clone was counted ten times or more. The chain recombines TRBV28 with TRBJ2-6; either TRBD1 or TRBD2 may fit D (5 bases each). The CDR3 covers 16 residues. Germline-derived CDR1 and CDR2 are MDHEN and SYDVKM. The V end was cut by 6 bases, the J end by 0 bases, with 12 bases between. This CDR3 reads CASRRGGFSGANVLTF. CDR3 nucleotides: TGTGCCAGCAGGAGGGGCGGGTTCTCTGGGGCCAACGTCCTGACTTTC. Drawing the rest from reference TRBV28 and TRBJ2-6, the complete variable domain is DVKVTQSSRYLVKRTGEKVFLECVQDMDHENMFWYRQDPGLGLRLIYFSYDVKMKEKGDIPEGYSVSREKKERFSLILESASTNQTSMYLCASRRGGFSGANVLTFGAGSRLTVL.

This clone was observed once. The chain combines TRBV5-4 with TRBJ2-7, with D perhaps TRBD2 (5 bases). This CDR3 is built from 13 residues. Per the germline V gene, CDR1 is SGHNT and CDR2 is YYREEE (reference sequence). V dropped 2 bases and J dropped 2 bases, with 8 bases sitting between them. CDR3 sequence reads: CASSFGITYEQYF. Written as DNA, the CDR3 is TGTGCCAGCAGCTTCGGGATAACCTACGAGCAGTACTTC.

A remark on this clone: Given a much more abundant clone one base away, this may be a read error. This CDR3 is also generated by other DNA sequences in the sample. This sequence joins TRBV7-6 and TRBJ1-1; D uncertain. This CDR3 has 13 amino acids. The V end was cut by 1 base, the J end by 0 bases, with 3 bases between. Germline lookup yields CDR1 SGHVS and CDR2 FNYEAQ. In DNA form, the CDR3 reads TGTGCCAGCAGCTTAGAGGTGAACACTGAAGCTTTCTTT. Its protein product is CASSLEVNTEAFF.

This clone appeared many times. V gene TRBV7-3 combines with J gene TRBJ2-3, with a tentative D call TRBD2 (6 bases). V was pared by 5 bases and J by 2 bases, with 11 bases between. This CDR3 is 14 amino acids long. Germline CDR1 is SGHTA and CDR2 is FQGTGA. The CDR3 region has the DNA TGTGCCAGCAGCCCGGACTACCTCACAGATACGCAGTATTTT. The encoded protein is CASSPDYLTDTQYF.

The chain is built from TRBV27 and TRBJ1-1; the match to TRBD1 covers 8 bases. The CDR3 contains 14 residues. The ends lost 5 bases at V and 8 bases at J; junction bases unmatched: 10. CDR1 is MNHEY, CDR2 SMNVEV, per germline (reference sequence). CDR3 protein: CASSARDRTSEAFF. The CDR3 DNA follows: TGTGCCAGCAGTGCCCGGGACAGGACCTCAGAAGCTTTCTTT.

This chain uses TRBV14 with TRBJ1-4; a possible D gene is TRBD1 (5 bases). CDR3 size: 17 residues. Germline assignment: CDR1 SGHDN and CDR2 FVKESK. The V and J ends lost 0 bases and 7 bases respectively, with 18 bases between them. In DNA, the CDR3 is TGTGCCAGCAGCCAAGATTGGGGGTCGGGGTACGGTGAAAAACTGTTTTTT. The encoded protein is CASSQDWGSGYGEKLFF.

V gene TRBV6-7 combines with J gene TRBJ1-2; no clear D gene. TRBV6-7 is recorded as an ORF, its role being uncertain. V was cut by 2 bases and J by 2 bases, with 15 bases left in between. The CDR3 is 16 residues long. In DNA, the CDR3 is TGTGCCAGCAGTTACGTCTATTTCGGGCAGAACTATGGCTACACCTTC. Protein: CASSYVYFGQNYGYTF.

This clone has just a few counts. The chain uses TRBV2 and TRBJ2-5, with TRBD2 as a possible D gene (5 bases). TRBJ2-7 explains the end of the DNA better; the J call may be wrong. The CDR3 is made up of 16 amino acids. Germline CDR1 and CDR2: SNHLY and FYNNEI. This chain's CDR3 is CASSEGPRGGRYEQYF. CDR3 bases: TGTGCCAGCAGTGAAGGACCCCGCGGAGGCCGCTACGAGCAGTACTTC.

This clone was counted a single time. The chain uses TRBV5-6 and TRBJ2-7, with TRBD2 matching 8 bases. V shed 2 bases and J 2 bases; nucleotides not matched to a gene: 3. The CDR3 consists of 14 residues. Germline CDR1 reads SGHDT; CDR2 reads YYEEEE. CDR3 loop: CASSLKAGAYEQYF. In DNA form, the CDR3 reads TGTGCCAGCAGCTTAAAAGCGGGAGCCTACGAGCAGTACTTC.

V usage is TRBV5-1 and J usage is TRBJ2-7; TRBD1 is a possible D gene (5 bases). Trimming took off 2 bases at V and 2 bases at J, with 14 bases between the two ends. CDR3 length: 15 residues. Germline V gives CDR1 SGHRS, CDR2 YFSETQ. The CDR3: CASSLRTIGAYEQYF. CDR3 in DNA: TGCGCCAGCAGCTTACGGACCATAGGGGCCTACGAGCAGTACTTC.

The V gene is TRBV6-1, the J gene TRBJ2-5; unclear D gene. Germline V gene data show CDR1 as MNHNS and CDR2 as SASEGT. There are 12 residues in the CDR3. V was trimmed by 6 bases and J by 2 bases, leaving 7 bases between them. The CDR3 loop reads CASSQRQETQYF. CDR3 in DNA: TGTGCCAGCAGCCAGAGGCAAGAGACCCAGTACTTC.